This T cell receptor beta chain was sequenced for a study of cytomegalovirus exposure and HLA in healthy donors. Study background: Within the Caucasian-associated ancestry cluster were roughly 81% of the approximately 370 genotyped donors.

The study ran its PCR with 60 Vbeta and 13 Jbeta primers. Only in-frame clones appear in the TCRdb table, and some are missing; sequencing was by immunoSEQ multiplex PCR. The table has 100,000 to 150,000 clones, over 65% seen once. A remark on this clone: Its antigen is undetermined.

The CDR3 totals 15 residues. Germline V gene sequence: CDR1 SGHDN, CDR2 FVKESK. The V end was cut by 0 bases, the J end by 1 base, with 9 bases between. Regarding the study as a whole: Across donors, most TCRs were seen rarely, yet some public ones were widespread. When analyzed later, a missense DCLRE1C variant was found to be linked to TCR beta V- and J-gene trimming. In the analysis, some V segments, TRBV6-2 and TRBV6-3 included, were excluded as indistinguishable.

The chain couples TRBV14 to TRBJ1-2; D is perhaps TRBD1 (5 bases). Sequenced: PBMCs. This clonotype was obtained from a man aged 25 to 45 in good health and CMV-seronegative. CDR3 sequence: CASSQDPRVNYGYTF. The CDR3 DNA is TGTGCCAGCAGCCAAGATCCCAGGGTTAACTATGGCTACACCTTC.